A single sample gave rise to the 26 T cell receptor beta chains below, sequenced in a study of CD8+CD57+ T cells in acquired aplastic anemia. Template material for TCR beta VDJ and CDR3 profiling consisted of genomic DNA. TCRdb passed the reads through MiXCR, listing each CDR3 protein once. The sample shows fewer than 200,000 distinct CDR3 sequences, around 40% of them seen only once. What was sequenced was sorted CD4+, CD8+, or CD8+CD57+ T cells (not recorded which) from PBMCs. These receptors all come from a human donor in good health.

This clonotype was picked up many times. This rearrangement joins TRBV11-3 to TRBJ2-7; D is possibly TRBD2 (6 bases). Trimming removed 2 bases from V and 2 bases from J, with 10 bases in between. CDR3 length: 14 residues. Germline V gene data show CDR1 as SGHNT and CDR2 as YENEEA. The chain's CDR3 is CASSLSSVPYEQYF. The CDR3, as DNA: TGTGCCAGCAGCTTATCTAGCGTACCCTACGAGCAGTACTTC.

To note about this clonotype: The junction differs from germline at one of its ends, possibly a read error. The chain has TRBV7-7 and TRBJ2-2; D gene ambiguous. CDR1 is SSHAT and CDR2 is FNYEAQ in the germline V gene (reference sequence). The length of the CDR3 is 13 residues. The CDR3 here is CASTPYETGELFF. CDR3 nucleotide sequence: TGTGCTAGCACCCCATACGAAACCGGGGAGCTGTTTTTT.

There are a few counts of this clonotype. This may arise from a read error, as a much more abundant clone is one base away. V gene TRBV10-3 combines with J gene TRBJ2-5; 10 nucleotides match TRBD2. Germline CDR1 reads ENHRY; CDR2 reads SYGVKD. This CDR3 is built from 13 residues. The trim removed 5 bases at V and 5 bases at J, leaving 2 bases unmatched. The CDR3 here is CAISMTSGETQYF. In DNA, the CDR3 is TGTGCCATCAGTATGACTAGCGGGGAGACCCAGTACTTC.

The chain is built from TRBV7-6 and TRBJ1-1; D uncertain. V lost 1 base and J 3 bases, leaving 6 bases between the germline ends. This CDR3 has 13 amino acids. Germline V gene lookup returns CDR1 SGHVS and CDR2 FNYEAQ. The CDR3 DNA sequence: TGTGCCAGCAGCTTAGGCCCTTACACTGAAGCTTTCTTT. Amino acid sequence: CASSLGPYTEAFF.

This clonotype was detected ten times or more. The chain links TRBV7-7 to TRBJ2-5, with 8 bases fitting TRBD2. Per germline, CDR1 SSHAT and CDR2 FNYEAQ (reference sequence). This CDR3 is built from 13 residues. As DNA, the CDR3 is TGTGCTAGCGGGACTAGTGGGGGAGAGACCCAGTACTTC. This translates into CASGTSGGETQYF. Based on the CDR3 plus reference TRBV7-7 and TRBJ2-5, the full variable domain is GAGVSQSPRYKVTKRGQDVTLRCDPISSHATLYWYQQALGQGPEFLTYFNYEAQPDKSGLPSDRFSAERPEGSISTLTIQRTEQRDSAMYRCASGTSGGETQYFGPGTRLLVL.

This clonotype was found many times. The chain carries TRBV5-1 and TRBJ2-1; 10 nucleotides line up with TRBD2. The CDR3 covers 15 residues. Germline V gives CDR1 SGHRS, CDR2 YFSETQ. Losses at the gene ends were 0 bases for V and 6 bases for J; bases not matched to a gene: 3. As DNA, the CDR3 is TGCGCCAGCAGCTTGGAGGGACTAGCGAGCAATGAGCAGTTCTTC. Amino acids: CASSLEGLASNEQFF.

This clonotype showed up many times. The chain recombines TRBV20-1 with TRBJ2-5, with no clear D. CDR3 length: 13 amino acids. V lost 3 bases, J lost 0 bases, and 8 bases lay in between. Germline-derived CDR1 and CDR2 are DFQATT and SNEGSKA (reference sequence). The CDR3: CSASGDYQETQYF. In DNA form, the CDR3 reads TGCAGTGCTAGCGGAGATTACCAAGAGACCCAGTACTTC.

This clonotype has a count of ten or more. The chain combines TRBV7-6 with TRBJ2-7, with D possibly being TRBD1 or TRBD2 (5 bases each). Trimming pared 1 base from V and 4 bases from J, leaving 8 bases between. From germline, CDR1 is SGHVS and CDR2 FNYEAQ. The CDR3 covers 13 residues. The CDR3 nucleotides read TGTGCCAGCAGCTTAGTTGGGGGTTACGAGCAGTACTTC. Translated: CASSLVGGYEQYF.

On this clonotype: Just one base apart from a much larger clone, this may be a read error. The J gene is TRBJ1-2, the V gene TRBV11-2; D unclear. Germline CDR1 reads SGHAT; CDR2 reads FQNNGV. The CDR3 has 13 amino acids. With 2 bases removed from V and 5 bases from J, the gap between germline ends came to 9 bases. The DNA for the CDR3 is TGTGCCAGCAGCTTAAATCGACCGTATGGCTACACCTTC. Translation: CASSLNRPYGYTF.

This clonotype has at least ten counts. This sequence joins TRBV14 and TRBJ2-3, with no clear D. This CDR3 contains 15 residues. V was cut by 3 bases and J by 0 bases, with 10 bases left in between. Germline CDR1 and CDR2: SGHDN and FVKESK. This CDR3 is CASSQRSRSTDTQYF. In DNA, the CDR3 is TGTGCCAGCAGCCAGAGGAGTAGAAGCACAGATACGCAGTATTTT.

This clonotype was counted ten times or more. This chain connects TRBV12-3 or TRBV12-4 to TRBJ1-1; 8 nucleotides line up with TRBD1. V trimming: 6 bases; J trimming: 5 bases; junction bases outside the gene matches: 8. The CDR3 sequence is 14 residues long. In DNA form, the CDR3 reads TGTGCCAGCAGAAACCCGGACAGGGCGACTGAAGCTTTCTTT. It specifies CASRNPDRATEAFF.

In its sample, this clonotype was seen many times. V usage is TRBV20-1 and J usage is TRBJ2-1; a weak D match, TRBD1 (5 bases). Germline CDR1 and CDR2: DFQATT and SNEGSKA (reference sequence). V was cut by 6 bases and J by 0 bases, with 15 bases left in between. The CDR3 has 15 residues. This chain's CDR3 is CSARVAVSSYNEQFF. In DNA, the CDR3 is TGCAGTGCCAGGGTGGCGGTAAGCTCCTACAATGAGCAGTTCTTC.

Ten or more counts support this clonotype. This chain links TRBV10-2 with TRBJ2-7; the D gene is possibly TRBD2 (6 bases). Trimming stripped 6 bases from V and 4 bases from J, with 10 bases between. Looked up from germline, CDR1 is WSHSY and CDR2 is SAAADI. This CDR3 is built from 12 residues. CDR3 amino acids: CASRQTSYEQYF. The DNA of the CDR3 is TGCGCCAGCAGACAGACTAGTTACGAGCAGTACTTC.

This clonotype showed up many times. This sequence joins TRBV10-3 and TRBJ1-2; D not resolved. Between the trimmed V and J ends, which lost 2 bases and 8 bases, there was a span of 9 bases. Germline assignment: CDR1 ENHRY and CDR2 SYGVKD. The CDR3 loop spans 12 amino acids. The CDR3 nucleotides are TGTGCCATCAGTGAGGTGAGAACCGGCTACACCTTC. Encoded protein: CAISEVRTGYTF.

As for this clonotype: A much larger clone is a single base away; this may be a read error. The CDR3 DNA follows: TGTACCAGCACAAGGGGACAGCTCGCTAATGAAAAACTGTTTTTT. Translated: CTSTRGQLANEKLFF. The chain uses TRBV6-1 and TRBJ1-4; 7 positions agree with TRBD1. CDR3 size: 15 residues. Germline V gene data show CDR1 as MNHNS and CDR2 as SASEGT.

The chain recombines TRBV7-9 with TRBJ2-1; D gene uncertain. V dropped 1 base and J dropped 8 bases, with 6 bases sitting between them. Germline-derived CDR1 and CDR2 are SEHNR and FQNEAQ (reference sequence). The CDR3 totals 12 residues. CDR3 sequence: CASSLVGYEQFF. The CDR3 region has the DNA TGTGCCAGCAGCTTAGTAGGGTATGAGCAGTTCTTC.

This clonotype was counted only a few times. The genes are TRBV24-1 and TRBJ2-1; D is unresolved. Trimming removed 5 bases at V and 7 bases at J, with 5 bases between. Germline V lookup: CDR1 KGHDR, CDR2 SFDVKD. This CDR3 is built from 11 residues. CDR3 coding DNA: TGTGCCACCAGTGTCGTGAATGAGCAGTTCTTC. This gives the protein CATSVVNEQFF.

This clonotype occurred once. The V and J genes are TRBV19 and TRBJ2-5, with 12 bases that match TRBD2. J gave up 4 bases and V 3 bases, and 6 bases lay outside the gene matches. Germline lookup yields CDR1 LNHDA and CDR2 SQIVND (reference sequence). The CDR3 has 16 residues. The CDR3 loop is CASSIPSGGAPETQYF. The CDR3 coding sequence is TGTGCCAGTAGTATCCCTAGCGGGGGGGCTCCAGAGACCCAGTACTTC.

This clonotype was detected ten times or more. Here the CDR3 reads CASSSRVGQTNAEASGELFF. The DNA of the CDR3 is TGTGCCAGCAGTTCTCGGGTGGGGCAGACGAACGCAGAGGCTTCCGGGGAGCTGTTTTTT. V is TRBV7-1 and J is TRBJ2-2; possibly TRBD1 for D (5 bases). TRBV7-1 is placed among ORFs of uncertain function. V lost 6 bases and J 6 bases, leaving 32 bases between the germline ends. The CDR3 covers 20 residues.

The CDR3 loop is CAISDQGDYGYTF. Here the CDR3 DNA reads TGTGCCATCAGTGACCAGGGTGACTATGGCTACACCTTC. The V call is TRBV10-3, the J call TRBJ1-2; D may be TRBD1 (5 bases). This CDR3 has 13 residues. The V gene lost 3 bases and the J gene lost 3 bases, with 8 bases spanning the gap. The germline gives CDR1 ENHRY, CDR2 SYGVKD.

This clonotype was recorded many times. V usage is TRBV9 and J usage is TRBJ1-3; D is undetermined. This CDR3 has 15 residues. Trimming cost V 0 bases and J 1 base, with 8 bases left between them. Germline values: CDR1 SGDLS, CDR2 YYNGEE. The CDR3 loop reads CASSVDGASGNTIYF. The CDR3 DNA reads TGTGCCAGCAGCGTAGATGGAGCTTCTGGAAACACCATATATTTT.

The CDR3 here is CASSLMGSGAGANVLTF. The CDR3 nucleotides are TGTGCCAGCAGCTTAATGGGATCTGGGGCTGGGGCCAACGTCCTGACTTTC. V usage is TRBV7-2 and J usage is TRBJ2-6; D ambiguous. CDR1 SGHTA and CDR2 FQGNSA come from the germline V gene. V was pared by 2 bases and J by 2 bases, with 13 bases between. This CDR3 contains 17 residues.

The J gene is TRBJ1-2, the V gene TRBV11-2, with 7 nucleotides matching TRBD1. Germline CDR1 reads SGHAT; CDR2 reads FQNNGV. V dropped 5 bases and J dropped 4; count of bases not matched to a gene: 13. The CDR3 covers 16 residues. DNA for the CDR3: TGTGCCAGCAGCCAGAAACAGGGGAGAGGTGTCTATGGCTACACCTTC. It codes for CASSQKQGRGVYGYTF.

V and J are TRBV11-1 and TRBJ2-7; possibly TRBD1 or TRBD2 for D (7 bases each). The CDR3 has 16 amino acids. Germline V CDR1 and CDR2: SGHAT, FQDESV (reference sequence). Trimming removed 5 bases at V and 0 bases at J, with 17 bases between. CDR3 coding DNA: TGTGCCAGCAGCCCCAGCGGGGACAGACACTCCTACGAGCAGTACTTC. It specifies CASSPSGDRHSYEQYF.

This clonotype was detected many times. The gene calls are TRBV7-9 and TRBJ1-1, with D possibly TRBD1 on 5 matching bases. The V end lost 4 bases, the J end lost 2 bases, and 20 bases lay between the germline ends. CDR3 length: 17 amino acids. Germline lookup yields CDR1 SEHNR and CDR2 FQNEAQ (reference sequence). This CDR3 is CASSSSRWGTSNTEAFF. In nucleotides, the CDR3 is TGTGCCAGCAGCTCTTCTAGGTGGGGGACGTCTAACACTGAAGCTTTCTTT.

Comment on this clonotype: The conserved closing phenylalanine or tryptophan is absent in this CDR3, likely reflecting a read error. The J gene is TRBJ2-3, the V gene TRBV11-1; either TRBD1 or TRBD2 may supply D (5 bases each). The germline CDR1 and CDR2 sequences are SGHAT and FQDESV (reference sequence). The CDR3 covers 15 residues. Trimming took off 3 bases at V and 2 bases at J, with 12 bases between the two ends. In nucleotides, the CDR3 is TGTGCCAGCAGCTTGGGACGGGGACCCACAGATACGCAGTATCTT. Amino acids: CASSLGRGPTDTQYL.